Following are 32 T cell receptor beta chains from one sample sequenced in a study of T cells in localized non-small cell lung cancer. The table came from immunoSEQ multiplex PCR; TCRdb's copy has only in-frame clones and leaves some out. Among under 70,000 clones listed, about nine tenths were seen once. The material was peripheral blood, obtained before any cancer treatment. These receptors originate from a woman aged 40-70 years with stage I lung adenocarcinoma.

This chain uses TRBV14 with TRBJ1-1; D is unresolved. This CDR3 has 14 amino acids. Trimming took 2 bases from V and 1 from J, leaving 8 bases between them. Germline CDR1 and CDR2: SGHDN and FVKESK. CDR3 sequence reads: CASSQFWGNTEAFF. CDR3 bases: TGTGCCAGCAGCCAATTCTGGGGGAACACTGAAGCTTTCTTT.

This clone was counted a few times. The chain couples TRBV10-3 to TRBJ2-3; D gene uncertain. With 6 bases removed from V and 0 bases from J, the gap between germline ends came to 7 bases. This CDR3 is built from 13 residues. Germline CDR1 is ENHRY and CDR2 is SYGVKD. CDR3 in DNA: TGTGCCATCAGCCTCCGCAGCACAGATACGCAGTATTTT. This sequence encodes CAISLRSTDTQYF.

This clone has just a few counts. The CDR3 is CASRSGTSGALRYNEQFF. The CDR3 coding sequence is TGTGCCAGCAGGTCCGGGACTAGCGGGGCCCTAAGGTACAATGAGCAGTTCTTC. This rearrangement joins TRBV7-2 to TRBJ2-1; 13 nucleotides line up with TRBD2. With V trimmed by 6 bases and J by 4 bases, 12 bases remained unmatched. The CDR3 runs 18 residues. In germline, CDR1 is SGHTA, CDR2 FQGNSA.

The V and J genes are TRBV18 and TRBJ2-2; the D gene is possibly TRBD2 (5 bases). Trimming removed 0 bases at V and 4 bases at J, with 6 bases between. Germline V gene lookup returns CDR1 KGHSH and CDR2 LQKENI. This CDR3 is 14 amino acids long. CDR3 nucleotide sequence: TGTGCCAGCTCACCACCGAGGGCCACCGGGGAGCTGTTTTTT. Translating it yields CASSPPRATGELFF.

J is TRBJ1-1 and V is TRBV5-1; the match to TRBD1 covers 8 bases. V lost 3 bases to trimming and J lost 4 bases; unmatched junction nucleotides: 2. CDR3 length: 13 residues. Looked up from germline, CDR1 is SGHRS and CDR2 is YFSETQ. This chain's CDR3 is CASSSQGGTEAFF. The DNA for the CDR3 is TGCGCCAGCAGCTCACAGGGGGGCACTGAAGCTTTCTTT. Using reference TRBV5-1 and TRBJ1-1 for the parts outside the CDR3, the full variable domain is KAGVTQTPRYLIKTRGQQVTLSCSPISGHRSVSWYQQTPGQGLQFLFEYFSETQRNKGNFPGRFSGRQFSNSRSEMNVSTLELGDSALYLCASSSQGGTEAFFGQGTRLTVV.

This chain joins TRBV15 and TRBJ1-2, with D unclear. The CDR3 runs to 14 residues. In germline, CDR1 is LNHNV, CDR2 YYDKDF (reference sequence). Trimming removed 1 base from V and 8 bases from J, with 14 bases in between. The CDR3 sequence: CATSRAVRTEGYTF. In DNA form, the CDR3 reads TGTGCCACCAGCAGAGCGGTGCGGACGGAAGGCTACACCTTC.

This CDR3 reads CASSQDLGELFF. In DNA, the CDR3 is TGCGCCAGCAGCCAAGATTTGGGGGAGCTGTTTTTT. V is TRBV4-1 and J is TRBJ2-2; D not resolved. CDR3 length: 12 amino acids. Trimming took off 0 bases at V and 8 bases at J, with 4 bases between the two ends. Germline V lookup: CDR1 MGHRA, CDR2 YSYEKL.

CDR3 sequence: CASNFVGGNTEAFF. CDR3 DNA: TGTGCCAGCAACTTTGTAGGGGGGAACACTGAAGCTTTCTTT. The V gene is TRBV7-2, the J gene TRBJ1-1, with D tentatively TRBD1 (6 bases). Trimming left V 7 bases short and J 1 base short, with 13 bases between. Germline V CDR1 and CDR2: SGHTA, FQGNSA. CDR3 length: 14 amino acids. Based on the CDR3 plus reference TRBV7-2 and TRBJ1-1, the full variable domain is GAGVSQSPSNKVTEKGKDVELRCDPISGHTALYWYRQSLGQGLEFLIYFQGNSAPDKSGLPSDRFSAERTGGSVSTLTIQRTQQEDSAVYLCASNFVGGNTEAFFGQGTRLTVV.

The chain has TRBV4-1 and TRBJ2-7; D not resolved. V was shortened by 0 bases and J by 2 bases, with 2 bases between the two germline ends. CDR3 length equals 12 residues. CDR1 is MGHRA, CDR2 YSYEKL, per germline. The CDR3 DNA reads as TGCGCCAGCAGCCAAGATGCCTACGAGCAGTACTTC. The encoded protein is CASSQDAYEQYF.

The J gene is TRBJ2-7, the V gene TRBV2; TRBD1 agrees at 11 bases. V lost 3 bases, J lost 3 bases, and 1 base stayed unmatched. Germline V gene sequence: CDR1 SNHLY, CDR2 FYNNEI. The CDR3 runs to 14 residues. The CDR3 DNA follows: TGTGCCAGCAGTGAGGGACAGGGGGACTACGAGCAGTACTTC. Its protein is CASSEGQGDYEQYF.

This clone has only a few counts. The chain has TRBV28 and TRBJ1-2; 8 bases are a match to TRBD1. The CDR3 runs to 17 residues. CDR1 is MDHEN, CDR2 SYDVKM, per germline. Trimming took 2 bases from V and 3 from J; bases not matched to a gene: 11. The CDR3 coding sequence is TGTGCCAGCAGTTTAGCTAGTGGCAGGGGGCTTGACTATGGCTACACCTTC. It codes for CASSLASGRGLDYGYTF.

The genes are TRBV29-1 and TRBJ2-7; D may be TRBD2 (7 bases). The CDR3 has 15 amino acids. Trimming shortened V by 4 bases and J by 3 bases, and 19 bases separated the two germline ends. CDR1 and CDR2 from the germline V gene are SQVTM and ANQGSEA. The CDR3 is CSVGRGGGQSYEQYF. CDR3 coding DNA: TGCAGCGTTGGAAGGGGGGGTGGGCAAAGCTACGAGCAGTACTTC.

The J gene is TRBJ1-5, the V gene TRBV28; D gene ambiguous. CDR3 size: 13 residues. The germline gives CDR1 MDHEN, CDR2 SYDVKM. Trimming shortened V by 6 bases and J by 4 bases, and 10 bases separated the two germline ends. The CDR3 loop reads CASSWTYNQPQHF. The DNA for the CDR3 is TGTGCCAGCAGCTGGACTTATAATCAGCCCCAGCATTTT.

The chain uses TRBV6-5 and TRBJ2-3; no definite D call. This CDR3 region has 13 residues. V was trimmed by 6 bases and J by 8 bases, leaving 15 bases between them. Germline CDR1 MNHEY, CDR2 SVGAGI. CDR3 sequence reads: CASRRLTLGTQYF. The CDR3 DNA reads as TGTGCCAGCAGGAGACTGACCTTAGGTACGCAGTATTTT.

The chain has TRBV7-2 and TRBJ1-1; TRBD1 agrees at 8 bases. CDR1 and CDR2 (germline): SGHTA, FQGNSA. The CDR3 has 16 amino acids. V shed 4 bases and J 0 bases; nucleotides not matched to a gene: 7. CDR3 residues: CASSSLRGLLNTEAFF. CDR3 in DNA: TGTGCCAGCAGCTCCCTCAGGGGGCTCCTGAACACTGAAGCTTTCTTT.

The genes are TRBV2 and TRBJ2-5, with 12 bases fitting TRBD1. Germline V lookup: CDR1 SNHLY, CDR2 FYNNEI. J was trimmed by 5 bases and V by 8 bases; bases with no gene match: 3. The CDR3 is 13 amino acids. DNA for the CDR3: TGTGCCAGCGGGACAGGGGGCAGGGAGACCCAGTACTTC. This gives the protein CASGTGGRETQYF.

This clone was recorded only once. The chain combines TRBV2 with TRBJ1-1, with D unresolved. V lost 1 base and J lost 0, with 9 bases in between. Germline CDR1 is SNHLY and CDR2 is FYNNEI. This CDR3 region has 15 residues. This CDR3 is CASSEGVNMNTEAFF. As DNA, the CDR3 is TGTGCCAGCAGTGAAGGGGTCAACATGAACACTGAAGCTTTCTTT.

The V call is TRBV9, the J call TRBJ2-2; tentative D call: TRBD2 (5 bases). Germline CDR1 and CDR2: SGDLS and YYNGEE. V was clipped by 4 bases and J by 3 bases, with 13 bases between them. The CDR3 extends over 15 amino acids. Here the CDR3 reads CASSKRDMDTGELFF. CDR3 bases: TGTGCCAGCAGCAAGAGGGATATGGACACCGGGGAGCTGTTTTTT.

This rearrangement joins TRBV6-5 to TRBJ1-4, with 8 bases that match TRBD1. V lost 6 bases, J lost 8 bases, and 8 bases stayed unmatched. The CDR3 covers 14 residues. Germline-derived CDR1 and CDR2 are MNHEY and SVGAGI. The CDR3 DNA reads TGTGCCAGCAGGGGGACAGGAGTTAGGGAAAAACTGTTTTTT. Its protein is CASRGTGVREKLFF.

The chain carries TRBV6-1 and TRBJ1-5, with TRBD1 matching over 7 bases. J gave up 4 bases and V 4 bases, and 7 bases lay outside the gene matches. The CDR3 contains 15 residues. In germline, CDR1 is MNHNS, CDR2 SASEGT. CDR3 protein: CASSGDRFRNQPQHF. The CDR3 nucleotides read TGTGCCAGCAGTGGGGACAGATTTCGGAATCAGCCCCAGCATTTT.

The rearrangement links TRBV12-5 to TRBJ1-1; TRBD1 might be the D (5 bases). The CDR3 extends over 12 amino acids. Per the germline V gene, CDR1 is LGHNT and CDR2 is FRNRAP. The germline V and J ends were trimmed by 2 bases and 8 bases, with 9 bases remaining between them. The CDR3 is CASGLKAGEAFF. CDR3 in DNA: TGTGCTAGTGGTTTGAAGGCAGGGGAAGCTTTCTTT.

The CDR3 DNA is TGTGCCAGTAGTTCCCAGAGAGATGGGGGGGCGGCCTCACCCCTCCACTTT. Translating gives CASSSQRDGGAASPLHF. V and J are TRBV19 and TRBJ1-6; D might be TRBD1 (6 bases). There are 17 residues in the CDR3. The germline V and J ends were trimmed by 5 bases and 10 bases, with 24 bases remaining between them. CDR1 is LNHDA and CDR2 is SQIVND in the germline V gene (reference sequence).

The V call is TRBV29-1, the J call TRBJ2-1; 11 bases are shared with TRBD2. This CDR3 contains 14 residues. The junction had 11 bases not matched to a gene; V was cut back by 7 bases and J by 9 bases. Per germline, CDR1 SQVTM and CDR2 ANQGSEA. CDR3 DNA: TGCAGCGCAACCAGACTAGCGGGGCGGGGTGAGCAGTTCTTC. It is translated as CSATRLAGRGEQFF.

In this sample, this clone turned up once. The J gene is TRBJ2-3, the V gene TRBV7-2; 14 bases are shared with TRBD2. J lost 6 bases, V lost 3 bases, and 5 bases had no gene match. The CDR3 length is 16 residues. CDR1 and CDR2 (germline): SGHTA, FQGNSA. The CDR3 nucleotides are TGTGCCAGCAGCTTGACTAGCGGGGGGGGAATTGATACGCAGTATTTT. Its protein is CASSLTSGGGIDTQYF.

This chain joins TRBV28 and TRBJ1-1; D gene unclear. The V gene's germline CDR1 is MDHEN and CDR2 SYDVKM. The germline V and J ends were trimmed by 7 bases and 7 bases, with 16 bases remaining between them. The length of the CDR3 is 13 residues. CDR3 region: CASTQGGFGEAFF. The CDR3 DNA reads TGTGCCAGCACCCAAGGAGGGTTCGGTGAAGCTTTCTTT.

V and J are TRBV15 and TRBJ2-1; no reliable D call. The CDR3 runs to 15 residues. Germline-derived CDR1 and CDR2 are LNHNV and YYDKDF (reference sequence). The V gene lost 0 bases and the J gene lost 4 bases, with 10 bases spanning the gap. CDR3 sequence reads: CATSRDLGTYNEQFF. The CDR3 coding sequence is TGTGCCACCAGCAGAGATCTGGGAACGTACAATGAGCAGTTCTTC.

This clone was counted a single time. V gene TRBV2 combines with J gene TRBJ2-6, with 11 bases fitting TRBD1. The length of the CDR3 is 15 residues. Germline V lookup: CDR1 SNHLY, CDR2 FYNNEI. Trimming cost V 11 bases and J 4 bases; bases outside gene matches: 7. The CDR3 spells CAQGQGARGANVLTF. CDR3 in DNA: TGTGCCCAAGGACAGGGGGCAAGGGGGGCCAACGTCCTGACTTTC.

The CDR3 bases are TGTGCCAGTAGTTCCTCAGGGGGCGCAGGTGCCGGGGAGCTGTTTTTT. Encoded protein: CASSSSGGAGAGELFF. V is TRBV19 and J is TRBJ2-2, with TRBD1 matching over 8 bases. The germline CDR1 and CDR2 sequences are LNHDA and SQIVND (reference sequence). CDR3 length equals 16 residues. The V and J ends lost 5 bases and 6 bases, in that order; junction bases with no gene match: 11.

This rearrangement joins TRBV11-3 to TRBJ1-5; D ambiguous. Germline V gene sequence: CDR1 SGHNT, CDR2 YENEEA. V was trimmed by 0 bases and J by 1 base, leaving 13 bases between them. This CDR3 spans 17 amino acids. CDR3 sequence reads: CASSLDDWGFSNQPQHF. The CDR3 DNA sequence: TGTGCCAGCAGCTTAGACGACTGGGGTTTCAGCAATCAGCCCCAGCATTTT. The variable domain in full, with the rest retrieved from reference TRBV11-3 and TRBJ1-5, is EAGVVQSPRYKIIEKKQPVAFWCNPISGHNTLYWYLQNLGQGPELLIRYENEEAVDDSQLPKDRFSAERLKGVDSTLKIQPAELGDSAVYLCASSLDDWGFSNQPQHFGDGTRLSIL.

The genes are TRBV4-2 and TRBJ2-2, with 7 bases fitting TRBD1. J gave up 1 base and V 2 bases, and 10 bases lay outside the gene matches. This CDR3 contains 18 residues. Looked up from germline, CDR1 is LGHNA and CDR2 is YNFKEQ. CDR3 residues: CASSQMTPGQQNTGELFF. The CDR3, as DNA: TGTGCCAGCAGCCAAATGACTCCGGGACAGCAGAACACCGGGGAGCTGTTTTTT.

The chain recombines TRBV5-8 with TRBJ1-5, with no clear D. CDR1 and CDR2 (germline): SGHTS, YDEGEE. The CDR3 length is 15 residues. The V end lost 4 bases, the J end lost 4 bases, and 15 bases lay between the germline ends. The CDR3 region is CASSAKGLVNQPQHF. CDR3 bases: TGTGCCAGCAGCGCCAAGGGCCTTGTTAATCAGCCCCAGCATTTT.

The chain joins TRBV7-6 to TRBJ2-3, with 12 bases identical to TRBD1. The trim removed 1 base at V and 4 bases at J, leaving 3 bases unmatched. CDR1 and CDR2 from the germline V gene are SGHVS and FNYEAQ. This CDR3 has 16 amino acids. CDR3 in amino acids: CASSLGDRGLSDTQYF. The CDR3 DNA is TGTGCCAGCAGCTTAGGGGACAGGGGGCTTTCAGATACGCAGTATTTT.